This TCR beta chain was recorded in a study of CD8+CD57+ T cells in acquired aplastic anemia. Overall study findings and caveats: Statistical testing detected no significant gap in CD8+ Simpson's diversity between patients and controls. Overlap between patients and controls comprised 25 to 30 CD8+ CDR3 sequences.

A remark on this clonotype: Its target is unknown.

Germline CDR1 and CDR2: LNHDA and SQIVND (reference sequence). V lost 2 bases, J lost 8 bases, and 7 bases stayed unmatched. This CDR3 contains 15 residues. Genomic DNA templated the TCR beta VDJ and CDR3 profiling. TCRdb reprocessed the reads with MiXCR, giving one entry per CDR3 protein. The repertoire includes 95,000 to 120,000 distinct CDR3 sequences, around half of them detected once, and 25% to 35% sits in the top ten. The chain is built from TRBV19 and TRBJ1-4; TRBD1 agrees at 8 bases. The sequence was collected from a human donor in good health, serving as a control. The sequenced sample was sorted CD4+, CD8+, or CD8+CD57+ T cells (not recorded which) from PBMCs. The DNA for the CDR3 is TGTGCCAGTAGTATAAGGACAGGGCGAGGCGAAAAACTGTTTTTT. Translating it yields CASSIRTGRGEKLFF. Combining the CDR3 with reference TRBV19 and TRBJ1-4 gives the whole variable domain DGGITQSPKYLFRKEGQNVTLSCEQNLNHDAMYWYRQDPGQGLRLIYYSQIVNDFQKGDIAEGYSVSREKKESFPLTVTSAQKNPTAFYLCASSIRTGRGEKLFFGSGTQLSVL.